Sequencing of this T cell receptor beta chain was carried out in a study of blood T cell repertoires in COVID-19. For the study at large: Samples taken during acute and convalescent COVID-19 were collected in the United States, Italy and Spain. The cDNA or gDNA used as material had been derived from T cells, B-cell-depleted T cells, or PBMCs.

In this sample, this clone turned up once. The germline V gene has CDR1 SGHVS and CDR2 FNYEAQ. This CDR3 has 13 residues. The V end was cut by 0 bases, the J end by 4 bases, with 7 bases between. Study processing details: For nucleated cells, counts were estimated from reference gene primer amplification. Profiled with immunoSEQ multiplex PCR; TCRdb holds only in-frame clones, not every one. V, J and clone size are taken as reported in that table, and D and trimming were inferred from the DNA itself. This table has tens of thousands of clones, roughly nine tenths appearing once. The rearrangement joins TRBV7-6 to TRBJ2-7, with a possible D match to TRBD2 (5 bases). The sequenced material came from peripheral blood. This TCR was recovered from a man aged 50-59 years in a cohort sampled during active COVID-19. CDR3 sequence: CASSLALGYEQYF. The CDR3 nucleotides are TGTGCCAGCAGCTTAGCACTAGGGTACGAGCAGTACTTC.